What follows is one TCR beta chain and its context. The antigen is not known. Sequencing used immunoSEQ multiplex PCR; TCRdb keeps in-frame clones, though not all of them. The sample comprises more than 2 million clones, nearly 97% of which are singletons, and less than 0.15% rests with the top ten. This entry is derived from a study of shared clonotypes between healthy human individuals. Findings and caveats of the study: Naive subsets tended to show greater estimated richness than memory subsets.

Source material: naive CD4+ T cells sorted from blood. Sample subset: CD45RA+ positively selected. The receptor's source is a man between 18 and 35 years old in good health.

CDR3 bases: TGTGCCAGCTCACCAAAACCGCTGAACACTGAAGCTTTCTTT. Amino acid sequence: CASSPKPLNTEAFF. The chain joins TRBV18 to TRBJ1-1; the D is unclear. V dropped 2 bases and J dropped 0 bases, with 7 bases sitting between them. Germline V gene sequence: CDR1 KGHSH, CDR2 LQKENI. This CDR3 is built from 14 residues.